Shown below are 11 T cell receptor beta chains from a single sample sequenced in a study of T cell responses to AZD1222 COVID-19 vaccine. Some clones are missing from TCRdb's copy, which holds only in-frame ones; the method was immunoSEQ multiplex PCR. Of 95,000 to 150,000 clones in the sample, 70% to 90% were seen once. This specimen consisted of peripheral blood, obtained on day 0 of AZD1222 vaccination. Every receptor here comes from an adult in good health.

The CDR3, as DNA: TGTGCCTGGAGTGCAGGGGGGAACTCTGGAAACACCATATATTTT. Amino acid sequence: CAWSAGGNSGNTIYF. The rearrangement uses TRBV30 and TRBJ1-3; the match to TRBD1 covers 7 bases. This CDR3 has 15 residues. The V gene's germline CDR1 is GTSNPN and CDR2 SVGIG (reference sequence). Trimming took 1 base from V and 0 from J; bases not matched to a gene: 3.

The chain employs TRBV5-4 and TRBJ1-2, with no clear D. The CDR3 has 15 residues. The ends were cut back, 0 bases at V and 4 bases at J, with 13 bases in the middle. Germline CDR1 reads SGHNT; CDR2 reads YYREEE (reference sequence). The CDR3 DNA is TGTGCCAGCAGCTTGGAACCGCGGTCCTCCTATGGCTACACCTTC. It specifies CASSLEPRSSYGYTF. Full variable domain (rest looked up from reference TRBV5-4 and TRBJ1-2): ETGVTQSPTHLIKTRGQQVTLRCSSQSGHNTVSWYQQALGQGPQFIFQYYREEENGRGNFPPRFSGLQFPNYSSELNVNALELDDSALYLCASSLEPRSSYGYTFGSGTRLTVV.

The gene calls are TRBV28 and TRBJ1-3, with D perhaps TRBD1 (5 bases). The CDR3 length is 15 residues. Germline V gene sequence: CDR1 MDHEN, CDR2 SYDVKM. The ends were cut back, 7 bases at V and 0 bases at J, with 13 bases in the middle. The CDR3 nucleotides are TGTGCCAGCAAGGGGAGTGTCATCTCTGGAAACACCATATATTTT. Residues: CASKGSVISGNTIYF.

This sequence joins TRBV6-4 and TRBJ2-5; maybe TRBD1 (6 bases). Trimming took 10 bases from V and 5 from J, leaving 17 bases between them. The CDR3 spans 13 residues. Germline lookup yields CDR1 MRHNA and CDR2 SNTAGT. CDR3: CAIPVRGSETQYF. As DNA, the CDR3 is TGTGCCATCCCTGTTAGGGGGTCGGAGACCCAGTACTTC.

The chain's CDR3 is CASSQELAGTDTQYF. CDR3 nucleotide sequence: TGTGCCAGCAGCCAAGAGCTGGCGGGCACAGATACGCAGTATTTT. The chain couples TRBV4-2 to TRBJ2-3, with D unresolved. V dropped 0 bases and J dropped 1 base, with 8 bases sitting between them. CDR3 length: 15 residues. Germline V gene data show CDR1 as LGHNA and CDR2 as YNFKEQ.

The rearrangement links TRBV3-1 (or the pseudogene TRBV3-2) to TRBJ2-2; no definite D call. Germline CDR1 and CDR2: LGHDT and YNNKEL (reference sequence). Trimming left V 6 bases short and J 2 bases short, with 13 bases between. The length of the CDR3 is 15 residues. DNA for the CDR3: TGTGCCAGCAGTTCCTACCGGCTAAACACCGGGGAGCTGTTTTTT. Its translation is CASSSYRLNTGELFF.

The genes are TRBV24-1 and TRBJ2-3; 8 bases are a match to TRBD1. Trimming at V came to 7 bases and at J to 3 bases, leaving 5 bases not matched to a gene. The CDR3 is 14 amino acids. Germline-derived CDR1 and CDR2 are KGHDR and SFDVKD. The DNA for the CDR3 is TGTGCCACCAGAAGGACAGGGATGACAGATACGCAGTATTTT. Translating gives CATRRTGMTDTQYF.

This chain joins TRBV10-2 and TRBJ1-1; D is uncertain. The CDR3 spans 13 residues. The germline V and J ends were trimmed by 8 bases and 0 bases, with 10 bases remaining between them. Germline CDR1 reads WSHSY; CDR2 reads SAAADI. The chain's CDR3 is CASSGPLNTEAFF. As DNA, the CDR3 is TGCGCCAGCTCAGGACCGTTGAACACTGAAGCTTTCTTT.

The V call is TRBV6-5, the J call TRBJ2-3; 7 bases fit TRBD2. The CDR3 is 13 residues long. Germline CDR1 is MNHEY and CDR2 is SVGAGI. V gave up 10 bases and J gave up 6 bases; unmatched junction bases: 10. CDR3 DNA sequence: TGTGCCAACTCGGGAGGTCCCACCGATACGCAGTATTTT. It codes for CANSGGPTDTQYF.

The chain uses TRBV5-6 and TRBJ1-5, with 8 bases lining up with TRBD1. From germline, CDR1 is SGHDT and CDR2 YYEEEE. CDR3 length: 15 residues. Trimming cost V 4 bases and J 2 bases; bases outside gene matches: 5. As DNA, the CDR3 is TGTGCCAGCAGCACTACAGGGGGTGGCAATCAGCCCCAGCATTTT. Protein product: CASSTTGGGNQPQHF.

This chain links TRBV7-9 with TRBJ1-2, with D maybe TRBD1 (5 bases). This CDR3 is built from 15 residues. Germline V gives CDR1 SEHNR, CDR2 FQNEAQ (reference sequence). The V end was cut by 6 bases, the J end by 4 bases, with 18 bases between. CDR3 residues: CASSPIWGNGYGYTF. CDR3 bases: TGTGCCAGCAGTCCCATCTGGGGGAATGGCTATGGCTACACCTTC.